Sequencing of this T cell receptor beta chain was carried out in a study of STAT3 mutations in large granular lymphocyte leukemia. Study-level points and caveats: Every T-cell large granular lymphocyte leukemia patient had at least one immunodominant TCR beta clonotype.

In regard to this clone: What it recognizes is unknown.

This table comes from immunoSEQ multiplex PCR, and its TCRdb copy is limited to in-frame clones, with some not included. In the table there are 6,000 or so clones, about 32% of which are singletons. Germline values: CDR1 SGHRS, CDR2 YFSETQ. The CDR3 sequence is 14 residues long. Between the trimmed V and J ends, which lost 1 base and 6 bases, there was a span of 12 bases. The chain recombines TRBV5-1 with TRBJ2-3; no firm D call. This clonotype was sampled from a woman in her thirties or forties with T-cell large granular lymphocyte leukemia. Some clones in this sample may be carry-over from other donors' samples. Input material: peripheral blood mononuclear cells. CDR3 sequence reads: CASSLRQEGDTQYF. CDR3 DNA sequence: TGCGCCAGCAGCTTGCGGCAGGAAGGGGATACGCAGTATTTT.